The next 14 T cell receptor beta chains were all read from a single sample in a study of PD-1 blockade in classical Hodgkin lymphoma. TCRdb's copy holds only in-frame clones and misses some; the assay was immunoSEQ multiplex PCR. The profile shows 20,000 to 30,000 clones, about 74% of them singletons. In every patient, relapse followed autologous stem cell transplantation, while exposure to brentuximab vedotin differed. The input for sequencing was peripheral blood mononuclear cells (PBMCs), taken before the second cycle of nivolumab. The source is a human donor with classical Hodgkin lymphoma.

The chain is built from TRBV10-3 and TRBJ1-5; no clear D gene. Per the germline V gene, CDR1 is ENHRY and CDR2 is SYGVKD. The CDR3 spans 16 residues. V was pared by 4 bases and J by 1 base, with 14 bases between. The CDR3, as DNA: TGTGCCATCAGTGTAGGCGGACTGCGGAGCAATCAGCCCCAGCATTTT. It translates to CAISVGGLRSNQPQHF.

V gene TRBV5-6 combines with J gene TRBJ1-1; D is possibly TRBD1 (6 bases). The CDR3 runs to 13 residues. The germline V and J ends were trimmed by 6 bases and 8 bases, with 17 bases remaining between them. The germline CDR1 and CDR2 sequences are SGHDT and YYEEEE. DNA of the CDR3: TGTGCCAGCATCCTTGGACAGAAAGGGGAAGCTTTCTTT. This codes for CASILGQKGEAFF.

V and J are TRBV27 and TRBJ2-6; 9 bases fit TRBD1. V shed 3 bases and J 4 bases; nucleotides not matched to a gene: 13. CDR3 length equals 19 residues. The germline V gene has CDR1 MNHEY and CDR2 SMNVEV (reference sequence). The CDR3 nucleotides read TGTGCCAGCAGTTTCCGGCCAGACAGGGGGTTTACGGGGGCCAACGTCCTGACTTTC. It codes for CASSFRPDRGFTGANVLTF.

The chain has TRBV5-1 and TRBJ2-5, with D possibly TRBD2 on 5 matching bases. The CDR3 is made up of 15 amino acids. In germline, CDR1 is SGHRS, CDR2 YFSETQ. Trimming pared 0 bases from V and 4 bases from J, leaving 13 bases between. The CDR3 coding sequence is TGCGCCAGCAGCTTGGTTGAGAGTGGAGGAGAGACCCAGTACTTC. Translating it yields CASSLVESGGETQYF.

The CDR3 DNA sequence: TGTGCCACTTCAAGGACACCGATAAACTATGGCTACACCTTC. Amino acids: CATSRTPINYGYTF. The chain recombines TRBV19 with TRBJ1-2; tentatively, D is TRBD1 (5 bases). Trimming removed 10 bases from V and 2 bases from J, with 17 bases in between. The length of the CDR3 is 14 residues. Germline CDR1 and CDR2: LNHDA and SQIVND (reference sequence).

The chain recombines TRBV5-1 with TRBJ2-4; 9 bases line up with TRBD1. The germline V gene has CDR1 SGHRS and CDR2 YFSETQ. With V trimmed by 0 bases and J by 6 bases, 4 bases remained unmatched. The CDR3 extends over 15 amino acids. In DNA, the CDR3 is TGCGCCAGCAGCTTGGGGCCGGGACAGGGAAACATTCAGTACTTC. It translates to CASSLGPGQGNIQYF. Full variable domain (missing parts from reference TRBV5-1 and TRBJ2-4): KAGVTQTPRYLIKTRGQQVTLSCSPISGHRSVSWYQQTPGQGLQFLFEYFSETQRNKGNFPGRFSGRQFSNSRSEMNVSTLELGDSALYLCASSLGPGQGNIQYFGAGTRLSVL.

A few counts support this clone. The chain recombines TRBV9 with TRBJ2-3; 10 nucleotides match TRBD2. Germline CDR1 and CDR2: SGDLS and YYNGEE. The CDR3 loop spans 16 amino acids. The J segment lost 2 bases and the V segment lost 4 bases, leaving 7 bases of the junction unmatched. The CDR3 coding sequence is TGTGCCAGCAGCTCCCGACTAGCGGGCTTCACAGATACGCAGTATTTT. It codes for CASSSRLAGFTDTQYF.

V and J are TRBV6-5 and TRBJ1-5; D unresolved. In germline, CDR1 is MNHEY, CDR2 SVGAGI. CDR3 size: 15 residues. The ends were cut back, 6 bases at V and 0 bases at J, with 12 bases in the middle. The CDR3 DNA sequence: TGTGCCAGCAGGGTCGGGCGAGTTAGCAATCAGCCCCAGCATTTT. This codes for CASRVGRVSNQPQHF.

This rearrangement joins TRBV7-2 to TRBJ1-2; D ambiguous. Germline V gene sequence: CDR1 SGHTA, CDR2 FQGNSA. Trimming stripped 1 base from V and 4 bases from J, with 10 bases between. The CDR3 loop spans 14 amino acids. The CDR3 region is CASSLVATVYGYTF. DNA of the CDR3: TGTGCCAGCAGCTTAGTGGCCACAGTCTATGGCTACACCTTC. The full variable domain, completed using reference TRBV7-2 and TRBJ1-2, is GAGVSQSPSNKVTEKGKDVELRCDPISGHTALYWYRQSLGQGLEFLIYFQGNSAPDKSGLPSDRFSAERTGGSVSTLTIQRTQQEDSAVYLCASSLVATVYGYTFGSGTRLTVV.

This clone appeared once. The rearrangement joins TRBV7-8 to TRBJ2-1; 7 nucleotides agree with TRBD2. CDR3 size: 13 residues. Germline V lookup: CDR1 SGHVS, CDR2 FQNEAQ. The V and J ends lost 9 bases and 4 bases, in that order; junction bases with no gene match: 6. The CDR3 sequence: CASLLAPYNEQFF. For the CDR3, the DNA is TGTGCCAGTTTACTAGCGCCTTACAATGAGCAGTTCTTC.

Of note for this clone: The identical CDR3 is also encoded by other nucleotide sequences in the sample. The chain uses TRBV6-5 and TRBJ1-5; unclear D gene. CDR3 size: 15 residues. CDR1 is MNHEY, CDR2 SVGAGI, per germline. Trimming took off 0 bases at V and 1 base at J, with 7 bases between the two ends. CDR3 bases: TGTGCCAGCAGTTACTCCACGGGGAGCAATCAGCCCCAGCATTTT. This gives the protein CASSYSTGSNQPQHF.

This chain links TRBV2 with TRBJ2-1; D gene unclear. The V and J ends lost 7 bases and 10 bases respectively, with 17 bases between them. CDR3 length: 13 residues. The germline CDR1 and CDR2 sequences are SNHLY and FYNNEI. The CDR3 loop is CASTHNGVREQFF. CDR3 sequence (DNA): TGTGCCAGCACCCATAATGGGGTAAGAGAGCAGTTCTTC. Drawing the rest from reference TRBV2 and TRBJ2-1, the complete variable domain is EPEVTQTPSHQVTQMGQEVILRCVPISNHLYFYWYRQILGQKVEFLVSFYNNEISEKSEIFDDQFSVERPDGSNFTLKIRSTKLEDSAMYFCASTHNGVREQFFGPGTRLTVL.

This clone is termed medium-sized. V is TRBV4-2 and J is TRBJ2-5, with 7 bases lining up with TRBD1. The germline V gene encodes CDR1 LGHNA and CDR2 YNFKEQ. This CDR3 has 16 amino acids. Germline trimming cut 0 bases from V and 1 base from J; bases unmatched to any gene: 5. CDR3 DNA: TGTGCCAGCAGCCAAGAAGGGGGCAGGGGCCAAGAGACCCAGTACTTC. Protein sequence: CASSQEGGRGQETQYF.

V gene TRBV6-1 combines with J gene TRBJ2-7, with D possibly TRBD2 on 5 matching bases. This CDR3 is built from 14 residues. Between the trimmed V and J ends, which lost 0 bases and 1 base, there was a span of 7 bases. CDR1 and CDR2 from the germline V gene are MNHNS and SASEGT. This CDR3 reads CASSEARGSYEQYF. For the CDR3, the DNA is TGTGCCAGCAGTGAAGCGCGCGGGTCCTACGAGCAGTACTTC.